This T cell receptor beta chain was observed in a study of Ad26.COV2.S vaccination and SARS-CoV-2 variants (dated by TCRdb to 2020 to 2022). Study-wide context: Vaccine-arm donors were drawn from COV1001, a multicentre, randomized, double-blind, placebo-controlled phase I-IIa trial of Ad26.COV2.S in healthy adults. The TCR-sequenced set comprised around 32 samples: some 20 Ad26.COV2.S vaccine recipients, 5 placebo recipients and 8 SARS-CoV-2 convalescent individuals. Participants in the trial were split at random into five groups of five each, receiving low-dose or high-dose Ad26.COV2.S once or twice, or else placebo on both occasions. Ad26.COV2.S was administered intramuscularly at a dose of 5x10^10 or 1x10^11 viral particles, either as one shot or as two shots given 56 days apart. Investigators did not know the trial group allocation while performing experiments and assessing outcomes. TCRbeta repertoire sequencing served as the tool for gauging how specific and how broad the SARS-CoV-2-reactive T cell receptors were following Ad26.COV2.S vaccination. The paper as a whole reports these results and caveats: Comparing responses between vaccine doses or regimens was not something the study was powered to do. The authors noted that total T cell responses may have been underestimated by the TCR breadth and depth analyses. Vaccine and placebo recipients had comparable non-spike TCR breadth, which fits with the vaccine containing only spike. Higher spike-specific TCR breadth was observed in Ad26.COV2.S recipients than in placebo recipients (P = 0.0014). Substantial breadth of spike-specific CD8+ and CD4+ T cell responses was reported after vaccination.

Details on this clone: Its antigen is not yet known. Within one base of it there is no much larger clone, and no base qualities were kept.

The immunoSEQ Assay was used to sequence TCRbeta CDR3 regions. After extraction, genomic DNA underwent amplification by bias-controlled multiplex PCR, followed by high-throughput sequencing. Per the original workflow: To quantify the absolute abundance of each unique TCRbeta CDR3 region, sequences were collapsed and filtered. T cell fraction was estimated by normalizing TCRbeta template counts to usable DNA, with usable DNA measured through amplification of reference genes found in all nucleated cells. Repertoire TCRs were annotated as SARS-CoV-2-specific by exact matching of V gene, CDR3 amino acid sequence and J gene to a known reactive TCR set. MIRA supplied the reference SARS-CoV-2 TCR set, which was filtered for enrichment in COVID-19-positive ImmuneCODE repertoires so that public or cross-reactive TCRs were removed. Using the MIRA antigens, annotated TCRs were further analysed by specific ORF or by position within an ORF. Breadth was defined as annotated unique rearrangements over total unique productive rearrangements; depth was the summed frequency of those rearrangements. Group comparisons of TCR breadth used two-sided Wilcoxon rank-sum tests. TCRdb obtained this table from immuneACCESS and retained in-frame rearrangements with V and J assigned. These tables miss some clones; where compared with another copy, unresolved V genes account for less than half of the shortfall, and the remainder is unexplained. V, J and clone size reflect that table, while D and trimming were determined from the DNA. The sample data list roughly 460,000 clones, and nearly 90% of these were observed just once. The ten largest clones capture 1.5% to 2% of the sample.

Looking up the germline V gene yields CDR1 SNHLY and CDR2 FYNNEI. Trimming removed 4 bases from V and 7 bases from J, leaving 16 bases between the germline ends. From its cysteine to its phenylalanine, the CDR3 spans 15 amino acids. The DNA shown is the 45-base CDR3, in frame from base 1. The treatment or condition label, read with the paper, signifies: roughly 18 received Ad26.COV2.S at low or high dose, single or two shots; about five received placebo; per-sample allocation not given. Repertoires of vaccine and placebo recipients were sequenced from samples taken on day 63 after the first injection. Between 29 July and 7 August 2020, Cohort 1b enrolled 25 adults aged 18-55 years at one site in Boston, USA. Ad26.COV2.S consisted of a replication-incompetent adenovirus type 26 vector by which a prefusion-stabilized SARS-CoV-2 spike protein from the original Wuhan strain was expressed.

The chain is assembled from TRBV2 and TRBJ2-2, and possibly TRBD1, on 5 matching bases. This receptor was taken from a person between 18 and 60 years old who received the Ad26.COV2.S COVID-19 vaccine or a placebo. The source was peripheral blood, collected in a trial of Ad26.COV2.S vaccine versus placebo. The CDR3 corresponds to CASSGTRATYGELFF. The DNA sequence follows: TGTGCCAGCAGTGGGACACGAGCGACATACGGGGAGCTGTTTTTT.